One sample yielded the 21 T cell receptor beta chains listed below, sequenced in a study of spatial heterogeneity in lung cancer. TCRdb ran MiXCR on the 5' RACE reads and lists one entry per CDR3 protein. The sample yields 4,000 to 5,500 distinct CDR3 sequences, around 20% seen once. The time point here: sample taken at primary tumor resection. The sequenced material consisted of unsorted whole RNA from tumor, nontumor lung or frozen PBMC. The starting material was normal lung tissue next to the tumor, obtained at surgery. The receptors here all came from a male donor with early-stage non-small cell lung cancer.

A remark on this clonotype: As an off-target read in a library built for alpha chains, this beta chain has a frequency of little significance. The chain couples TRBV6-4 to TRBJ1-2; D is ambiguous. Trimming removed 2 bases at V and 1 base at J, with 8 bases between. Germline lookup yields CDR1 MRHNA and CDR2 SNTAGT. CDR3 size: 14 residues. The CDR3 is CASSDGINNYGYTF. For the CDR3, the DNA is TGTGCCAGCAGTGACGGTATTAATAACTATGGCTACACCTTC.

A word on this clonotype: This beta chain is a stray sequence in a library constructed for alpha chains; its clone size is not meaningful. The chain links TRBV29-1 to TRBJ2-5; D perhaps matches TRBD1 (6 bases). V was cut by 6 bases and J by 3 bases, with 14 bases left in between. The CDR3 has 13 residues. CDR1 SQVTM and CDR2 ANQGSEA come from the germline V gene. CDR3 sequence: CSVRRQVEETQYF. DNA of the CDR3: TGCAGCGTGCGAAGACAGGTGGAAGAGACCCAGTACTTC. Combining the CDR3 with reference TRBV29-1 and TRBJ2-5 gives the whole variable domain SAVISQKPSRDICQRGTSLTIQCQVDSQVTMMFWYRQQPGQSLTLIATANQGSEATYESGFVIDKFPISRPNLTFSTLTVSNMSPEDSSIYLCSVRRQVEETQYFGPGTRLLVL.

This clonotype was counted many times. This beta chain represents an off-target read in a library built for alpha chains; its size is of limited meaning. The chain carries TRBV28 and TRBJ2-1; 12 bases map to TRBD1. J was trimmed by 10 bases and V by 5 bases; bases with no gene match: 6. Germline V lookup: CDR1 MDHEN, CDR2 SYDVKM. CDR3 length: 14 amino acids. The DNA of the CDR3 is TGTGCCAGCAGTCCGGGACAGGGGGCATTGGAGCAGTTCTTC. This sequence encodes CASSPGQGALEQFF.

By share, this clonotype ranks as medium-sized (0.01 to 0.1%). This beta chain is an off-target read within a library intended for alpha chains, so its frequency means little. The rearrangement links TRBV28 to TRBJ2-7; D possibly uses TRBD1 or TRBD2 (5 bases each). CDR3 length equals 10 residues. Germline V lookup: CDR1 MDHEN, CDR2 SYDVKM. The CDR3 region is CWQGVYEQYV. As DNA, the CDR3 is TGCTGGCAGGGAGTCTACGAGCAGTACGTC.

This clonotype is medium-sized within its sample. This beta chain represents an off-target read in a library built for alpha chains; its size is of limited meaning. The chain is built from TRBV28 and TRBJ1-4; D gene uncertain. CDR3 length equals 15 residues. CDR1 MDHEN and CDR2 SYDVKM come from the germline V gene. Between the trimmed V and J ends, which lost 6 bases and 0 bases, there was a span of 11 bases. The CDR3 protein is CASRSTGTTNEKLFF. DNA for the CDR3: TGTGCCAGCAGGTCGACGGGAACAACTAATGAAAAACTGTTTTTT.

About this clonotype itself: A library made for alpha chains picked up this beta chain off target, so its size means little. The CDR3 DNA follows: TGTGCCATCAGCTGGACGGGACAGAACACTGAAGCTTTCTTT. It specifies CAISWTGQNTEAFF. V and J are TRBV10-3 and TRBJ1-1; perhaps TRBD1 as D (6 bases). Germline CDR1 reads ENHRY; CDR2 reads SYGVKD. This CDR3 is built from 14 residues. The V end was cut by 6 bases, the J end by 1 base, with 12 bases between.

This clonotype was observed a handful of times. This beta chain is a stray sequence in a library constructed for alpha chains; its clone size is not meaningful. The chain recombines TRBV7-9 with TRBJ2-1, with D possibly matching TRBD2 (5 bases). Trimming removed 3 bases from V and 5 bases from J, with 17 bases in between. The CDR3 runs to 16 residues. Germline CDR1 reads SEHNR; CDR2 reads FQNEAQ (reference sequence). CDR3: CASSFIGVSENNEQFF. CDR3 coding DNA: TGTGCCAGCAGCTTCATTGGGGTTAGCGAGAACAATGAGCAGTTCTTC.

A word on this clonotype: This beta chain represents an off-target read in a library built for alpha chains; its size is of limited meaning. The J gene is TRBJ2-7, the V gene TRBV7-2; TRBD1 matches 11 bases. With 4 bases clipped from V and 4 bases from J, the junction kept 9 bases outside the gene matches. Germline V CDR1 and CDR2: SGHTA, FQGNSA. The CDR3 covers 16 residues. Written as DNA, the CDR3 is TGTGCCAGCAGCTCAAGGACAGGGGGCATAGGGTACGAGCAGTACTTC. It codes for CASSSRTGGIGYEQYF.

This clonotype is medium-sized within its sample. This beta chain is a stray sequence in a library constructed for alpha chains; its clone size is not meaningful. The chain employs TRBV19 and TRBJ1-4; D may be TRBD1 (5 bases). The CDR3 extends over 15 amino acids. V shed 4 bases and J shed 6 bases, with 15 bases lying between them. CDR1 LNHDA and CDR2 SQIVND come from the germline V gene (reference sequence). CDR3 in amino acids: CASSTRDARDEKLFF. As DNA, the CDR3 is TGTGCCAGTAGTACCCGGGACGCGAGGGATGAAAAACTGTTTTTT.

This clonotype was counted ten times or more. Because this beta chain is a stray read in a library intended to capture alpha chains, its abundance should not be given much weight. This chain links TRBV18 with TRBJ2-7; 9 nucleotides match TRBD1. Germline V gives CDR1 KGHSH, CDR2 LQKENI. The junction had 6 bases not matched to a gene; V was cut back by 5 bases and J by 4 bases. This CDR3 has 14 amino acids. The DNA of the CDR3 is TGTGCCAGCTCAACAACAGGGGGCGTATACGAGCAGTACTTC. This sequence encodes CASSTTGGVYEQYF.

This clonotype is labeled as medium-sized. This beta chain was picked up by a library intended for alpha chains and is off target, so its count carries little meaning. The V gene is TRBV5-6, the J gene TRBJ2-3; D is undetermined. Germline values: CDR1 SGHDT, CDR2 YYEEEE. V lost 0 bases and J lost 1, with 6 bases in between. The CDR3 totals 14 residues. Here the CDR3 DNA reads TGTGCCAGCAGCTTGGGGCTTCGCACAGATACGCAGTATTTT. This sequence encodes CASSLGLRTDTQYF. The full variable domain, with the rest looked up from reference TRBV5-6 and TRBJ2-3, is DAGVTQSPTHLIKTRGQQVTLRCSPKSGHDTVSWYQQALGQGPQFIFQYYEEEERQRGNFPDRFSGHQFPNYSSELNVNALLLGDSALYLCASSLGLRTDTQYFGPGTRLTVL.

By share, this clonotype counts as medium-sized. This beta chain represents an off-target read in a library built for alpha chains; its size is of limited meaning. The chain links TRBV20-1 to TRBJ2-5, with 12 bases matching TRBD2. V lost 3 bases to trimming and J lost 4 bases; unmatched junction nucleotides: 9. From germline, CDR1 is DFQATT and CDR2 SNEGSKA (reference sequence). This CDR3 spans 16 amino acids. CDR3 DNA sequence: TGCAGTGCTAGGTCTAGCGGGAGGGTACTTATAGAGACCCAGTACTTC. Residues: CSARSSGRVLIETQYF.

With respect to this clonotype: Found in a library prepared for alpha chains, this beta chain is an off-target read, and its abundance has little meaning. The V and J genes are TRBV6-4 and TRBJ2-5; TRBD1 aligns across 8 bases. Germline assignment: CDR1 MRHNA and CDR2 SNTAGT. With V trimmed by 6 bases and J by 4 bases, 10 bases remained unmatched. This CDR3 contains 15 residues. CDR3: CASRGGQASPETQYF. Written as DNA, the CDR3 is TGTGCCAGCAGAGGGGGACAGGCCTCCCCAGAGACCCAGTACTTC.

This clonotype has a handful of counts. This beta chain slipped into a library made for alpha chains as a stray read, so its size is not meaningful. The gene calls are TRBV20-1 and TRBJ2-7, with TRBD2 matching 9 bases. Trimming cost V 3 bases and J 7 bases; bases outside gene matches: 16. Germline V gene data show CDR1 as DFQATT and CDR2 as SNEGSKA (reference sequence). The CDR3 extends over 16 amino acids. For the CDR3, the DNA is TGCAGTGCTAGTCAAGCGACACTAGCGGGTTCAGATGAGCAGTACTTC. Protein sequence: CSASQATLAGSDEQYF.

By sample share, this clonotype is medium-sized. Within a library made for alpha chains, this beta chain is off target, and its count is uninformative. The J gene is TRBJ1-5, the V gene TRBV7-9; D ambiguous. The CDR3 consists of 14 residues. Germline V gives CDR1 SEHNR, CDR2 FQNEAQ (reference sequence). V lost 1 base and J 2 bases, leaving 6 bases between the germline ends. The CDR3 DNA follows: TGTGCCAGCAGCTTAGTGGCCGGCAATCAGCCCCAGCATTTT. Translated, it gives CASSLVAGNQPQHF.

This clonotype is deemed medium-sized. This beta chain was picked up by a library intended for alpha chains and is off target, so its count carries little meaning. The chain employs TRBV28 and TRBJ2-5; D is uncertain. Trimming took off 4 bases at V and 0 bases at J, with 9 bases between the two ends. The CDR3 is made up of 14 amino acids. Per germline, CDR1 MDHEN and CDR2 SYDVKM. The CDR3 coding sequence is TGTGCCAGCAGTTCTAGACTGTACCAAGAGACCCAGTACTTC. Protein sequence: CASSSRLYQETQYF.

This clonotype has at least ten counts. This beta chain was picked up by a library intended for alpha chains and is off target, so its count carries little meaning. CDR3 DNA sequence: TGTGCCAGCAGTTACAAGGCGGGAAATAGCAATCAGCCCCAGCATTTT. Its protein product is CASSYKAGNSNQPQHF. The rearrangement joins TRBV6-6 to TRBJ1-5; no reliable D call. This CDR3 is built from 16 residues. Germline CDR1 is MNHNY and CDR2 is SVGAGI (reference sequence). V was trimmed by 2 bases and J by 0 bases, leaving 11 bases between them.

This clonotype occurred many times. This beta chain is a stray read from a library made for alpha chains; its abundance is not meaningful. The chain employs TRBV27 and TRBJ1-2, with 10 bases lining up with TRBD1. Trimming took 3 bases from V and 4 from J; bases not matched to a gene: 5. Germline CDR1 reads MNHEY; CDR2 reads SMNVEV (reference sequence). The CDR3 is 15 amino acids. Here the CDR3 reads CASSLTGGQGYGYTF. The CDR3 region has the DNA TGTGCCAGCAGTTTGACAGGGGGCCAGGGCTATGGCTACACCTTC.

This clonotype is classed as medium-sized. The library was built for alpha chains, so this beta chain is an off-target read and its size means little. The rearrangement links TRBV5-1 to TRBJ1-5; weak D call: TRBD1 (5 bases). Germline loops: CDR1 SGHRS, CDR2 YFSETQ. Trimming pared 3 bases from V and 4 bases from J, leaving 14 bases between. This CDR3 region has 15 residues. CDR3 loop: CASSSGTSENQPQHF. CDR3 DNA: TGCGCCAGCAGCTCAGGGACGTCCGAAAATCAGCCCCAGCATTTT.

This clonotype was seen repeatedly, ten times or more. This beta chain is a stray read from a library made for alpha chains; its abundance is not meaningful. The V call is TRBV20-1, the J call TRBJ2-5; D perhaps matches TRBD2 (5 bases). The CDR3 covers 14 residues. Between the trimmed V and J ends, which lost 3 bases and 7 bases, there was a span of 18 bases. Germline CDR1 reads DFQATT; CDR2 reads SNEGSKA (reference sequence). The CDR3 bases are TGCAGTGCTAGTAACCCGGGAACCAGCGGGACCCAGTACTTC. Translated: CSASNPGTSGTQYF.

By share of the sample, this clonotype is medium-sized. The library was designed around alpha chains, so this beta chain is a stray read whose abundance carries little weight. This chain connects TRBV5-6 to TRBJ2-5; no firm D call. Trimming shortened V by 0 bases and J by 4 bases, and 7 bases separated the two germline ends. The CDR3 runs 13 residues. The germline V gene encodes CDR1 SGHDT and CDR2 YYEEEE. CDR3 DNA sequence: TGTGCCAGCAGCTTGGAAAGGGCAGAGACCCAGTACTTC. Residues: CASSLERAETQYF.